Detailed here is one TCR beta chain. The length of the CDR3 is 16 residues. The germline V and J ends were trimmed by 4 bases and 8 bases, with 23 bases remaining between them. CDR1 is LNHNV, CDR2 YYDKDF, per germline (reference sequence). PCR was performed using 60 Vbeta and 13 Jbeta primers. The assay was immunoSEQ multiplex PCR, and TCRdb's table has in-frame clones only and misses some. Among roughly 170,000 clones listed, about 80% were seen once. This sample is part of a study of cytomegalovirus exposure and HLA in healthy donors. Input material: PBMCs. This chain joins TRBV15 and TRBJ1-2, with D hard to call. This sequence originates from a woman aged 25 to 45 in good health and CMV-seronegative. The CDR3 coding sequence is TGTGCCACCAGCATTGGACTCCTAGCTCAACGTACCGGCTACACCTTC. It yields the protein CATSIGLLAQRTGYTF.